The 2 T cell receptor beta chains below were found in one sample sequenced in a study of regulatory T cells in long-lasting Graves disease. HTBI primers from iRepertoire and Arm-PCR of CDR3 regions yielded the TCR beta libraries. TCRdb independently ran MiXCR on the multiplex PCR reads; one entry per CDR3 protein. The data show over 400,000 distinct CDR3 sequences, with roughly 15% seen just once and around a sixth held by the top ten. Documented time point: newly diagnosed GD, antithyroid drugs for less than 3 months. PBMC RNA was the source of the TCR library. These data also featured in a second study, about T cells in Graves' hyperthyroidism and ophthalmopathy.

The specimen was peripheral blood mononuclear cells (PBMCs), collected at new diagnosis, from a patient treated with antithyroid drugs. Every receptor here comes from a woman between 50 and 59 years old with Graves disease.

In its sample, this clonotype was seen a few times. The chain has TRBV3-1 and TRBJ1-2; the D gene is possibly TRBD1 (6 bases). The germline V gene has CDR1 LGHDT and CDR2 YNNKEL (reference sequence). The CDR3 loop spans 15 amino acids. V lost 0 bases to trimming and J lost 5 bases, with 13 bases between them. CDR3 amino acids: CASSQDLTGRYGYTF. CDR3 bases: TGTGCCAGCAGCCAAGACCTGACAGGCCGGTATGGCTACACCTTC.

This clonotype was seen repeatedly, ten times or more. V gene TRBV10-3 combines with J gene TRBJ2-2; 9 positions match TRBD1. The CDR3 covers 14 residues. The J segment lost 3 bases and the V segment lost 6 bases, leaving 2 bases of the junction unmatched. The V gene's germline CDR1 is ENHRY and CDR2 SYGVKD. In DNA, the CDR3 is TGTGCCATCAGCAGGACAGGGGACACCGGGGAGCTGTTTTTT. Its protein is CAISRTGDTGELFF.